What follows is one TCR beta chain and its context. Its cognate antigen is unknown. Libraries were prepared by immunoSEQ multiplex PCR; TCRdb keeps only in-frame clonotypes and omits some of them. The repertoire holds about 140,000 clones, with just over 85% as singletons. The CDR3 extends over 16 amino acids. CDR1 and CDR2 from the germline V gene are MNHEY and SMNVEV (reference sequence). Trimming at V came to 5 bases and at J to 4 bases, leaving 10 bases not matched to a gene. The data were taken from a study of cytomegalovirus exposure and HLA in healthy donors. Study conclusions and caveats: Among TCR sequences, most were rare, though some public TCRs appeared in many donors.

The chain recombines TRBV27 with TRBJ2-1; 8 bases are a match to TRBD2. This receptor was identified in a woman aged 18-30 years in good health and CMV-seropositive. The specimen was PBMCs. The CDR3 region has the DNA TGTGCCAGCAGTATGGGCGGCGGGAGGTTTTACAATGAGCAGTTCTTC. Protein product: CASSMGGGRFYNEQFF.